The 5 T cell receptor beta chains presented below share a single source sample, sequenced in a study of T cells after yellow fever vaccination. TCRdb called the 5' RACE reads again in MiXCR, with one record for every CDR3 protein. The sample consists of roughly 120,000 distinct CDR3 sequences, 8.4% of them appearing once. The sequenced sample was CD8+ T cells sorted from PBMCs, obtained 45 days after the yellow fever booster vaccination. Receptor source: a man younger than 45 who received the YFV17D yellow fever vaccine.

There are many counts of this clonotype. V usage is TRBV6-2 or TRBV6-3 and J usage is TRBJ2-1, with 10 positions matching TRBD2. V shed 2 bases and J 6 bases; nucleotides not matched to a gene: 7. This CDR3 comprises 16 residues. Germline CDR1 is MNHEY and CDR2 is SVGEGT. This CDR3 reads CASSYGPSGSPNEQFF. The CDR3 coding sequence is TGTGCCAGCAGTTACGGACCTAGCGGGAGTCCCAATGAGCAGTTCTTC.

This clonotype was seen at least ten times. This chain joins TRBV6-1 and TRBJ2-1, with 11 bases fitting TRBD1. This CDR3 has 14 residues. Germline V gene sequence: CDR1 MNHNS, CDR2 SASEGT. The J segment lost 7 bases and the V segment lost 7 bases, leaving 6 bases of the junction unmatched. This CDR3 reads CASNGQGARNEQFF. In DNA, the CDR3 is TGTGCCAGCAACGGACAGGGGGCGCGTAATGAGCAGTTCTTC.

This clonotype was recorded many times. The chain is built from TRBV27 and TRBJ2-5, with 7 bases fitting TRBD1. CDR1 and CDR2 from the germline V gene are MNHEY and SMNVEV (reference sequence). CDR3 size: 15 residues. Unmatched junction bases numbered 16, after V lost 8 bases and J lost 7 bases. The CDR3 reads CASLGTGASRTTQYF. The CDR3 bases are TGTGCCAGCCTCGGAACAGGGGCCTCCCGGACGACCCAGTACTTC.

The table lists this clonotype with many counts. The CDR3 loop reads CSVQGSGTDTQYF. In DNA form, the CDR3 reads TGCAGCGTTCAAGGTAGCGGCACAGATACGCAGTATTTT. The genes are TRBV29-1 and TRBJ2-3; D perhaps matches TRBD2 (5 bases). Germline V CDR1 and CDR2: SQVTM, ANQGSEA. This CDR3 contains 13 residues. V lost 5 bases to trimming and J lost 1 base, with 10 bases between them.

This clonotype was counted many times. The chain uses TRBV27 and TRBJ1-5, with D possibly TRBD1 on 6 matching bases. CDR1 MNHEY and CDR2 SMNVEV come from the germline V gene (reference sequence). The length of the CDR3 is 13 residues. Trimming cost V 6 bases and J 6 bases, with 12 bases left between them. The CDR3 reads CASRPNRAQPQHF. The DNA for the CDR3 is TGTGCCAGCAGACCCAACAGGGCTCAGCCCCAGCATTTT.